This paragraph covers one TCR beta chain sequence. Its specificity is not known. The data derive from a study of T cell responses to AZD1222 COVID-19 vaccine. Overall study results and limits: Per reports, nearly half of all spike-specific TCRs target regions that are unmutated in variants. When two AZD1222 doses had been given, Spike-specific TCR breadth and depth rose.

TCRdb's table, derived via immunoSEQ multiplex PCR, lists solely in-frame clones and lacks some. This table has about 150,000 clones, roughly nine tenths appearing once. The V gene lost 5 bases and the J gene lost 6 bases, with 17 bases spanning the gap. Germline values: CDR1 SEHNR, CDR2 FQNEAQ (reference sequence). There are 14 residues in the CDR3. The input for sequencing was peripheral blood, taken on day 0 of AZD1222 vaccination. This clonotype was obtained from an adult in good health. The chain combines TRBV7-9 with TRBJ2-7, with D perhaps matching TRBD2 (5 bases). The CDR3 nucleotides are TGTGCCAGCAGCGACGGACTTGCGTGGGGCGAGCAGTACTTC. This sequence encodes CASSDGLAWGEQYF.